This entry lists 32 T cell receptor beta chains sequenced from one sample in a study of cytomegalovirus exposure and HLA in healthy donors. The PCR used 60 Vbeta and 13 Jbeta primers. Profiled with immunoSEQ multiplex PCR; TCRdb holds only in-frame clones, not every one. The data contain about 110,000 clones, roughly 73% of them singletons. The sequenced sample consisted of PBMCs. Receptors originate from a woman in her twenties or thirties in good health and CMV-seronegative.

The chain links TRBV18 to TRBJ1-1; D remains ambiguous. The CDR3 has 13 amino acids. The germline V gene has CDR1 KGHSH and CDR2 LQKENI. V dropped 3 bases and J dropped 3 bases, with 8 bases sitting between them. CDR3 coding DNA: TGTGCCAGCTCACCCTACGAAGACACTGAAGCTTTCTTT. Translating it yields CASSPYEDTEAFF.

This clone appeared a few times. The V call is TRBV14, the J call TRBJ2-1; D not resolved. The CDR3 length is 11 residues. Germline V lookup: CDR1 SGHDN, CDR2 FVKESK. Trimming shortened V by 9 bases and J by 8 bases, and 11 bases separated the two germline ends. CDR3 DNA: TGTGCCAGTTCACTGTTCTATGAGCAGTTCTTC. Protein product: CASSLFYEQFF.

This clone came up once. V usage is TRBV30 and J usage is TRBJ1-5; 9 nucleotides agree with TRBD1. Trimming took 3 bases from V and 5 from J; bases not matched to a gene: 8. The CDR3 contains 15 residues. In germline, CDR1 is GTSNPN, CDR2 SVGIG (reference sequence). Written as DNA, the CDR3 is TGTGCCTGGAGGGAGGGACAGGGTCACTATCAGCCCCAGCATTTT. The encoded protein is CAWREGQGHYQPQHF.

The chain is built from TRBV10-3 and TRBJ1-6; 7 nucleotides line up with TRBD1. Germline V gene data show CDR1 as ENHRY and CDR2 as SYGVKD. V lost 3 bases to trimming and J lost 3 bases; unmatched junction nucleotides: 8. The CDR3 is 17 amino acids. This CDR3 is CAISERVTGNYNSPLHF. The CDR3 coding sequence is TGTGCCATCAGTGAAAGAGTGACAGGGAACTATAATTCACCCCTCCACTTT.

The rearrangement joins TRBV18 to TRBJ1-2, with 8 nucleotides matching TRBD1. Germline V gene data show CDR1 as KGHSH and CDR2 as LQKENI. J lost 7 bases, V lost 3 bases, and 16 bases had no gene match. CDR3 length: 17 residues. The DNA for the CDR3 is TGTGCCAGCTCACCCAGACAGGGGAGTGATGTTTCGGGTGGCTACACCTTC. It codes for CASSPRQGSDVSGGYTF.

This chain links TRBV7-9 with TRBJ2-2; 8 nucleotides align to TRBD2. The CDR3 covers 15 residues. From germline, CDR1 is SEHNR and CDR2 FQNEAQ (reference sequence). V lost 8 bases, J lost 3 bases, and 8 bases stayed unmatched. The CDR3: CASSKRGPDTGELFF. As DNA, the CDR3 is TGTGCCAGCTCAAAGCGGGGGCCCGACACCGGGGAGCTGTTTTTT.

This chain connects TRBV30 to TRBJ2-3; 11 nucleotides line up with TRBD2. The trim removed 3 bases at V and 2 bases at J, leaving 4 bases unmatched. Germline V CDR1 and CDR2: GTSNPN, SVGIG (reference sequence). The CDR3 runs 15 residues. This CDR3 reads CAWRTSGSPTDTQYF. DNA of the CDR3: TGTGCCTGGAGAACTAGCGGGAGCCCCACAGATACGCAGTATTTT.

This clone turned up a few times. The chain joins TRBV7-2 to TRBJ1-4; no firm D call. V gave up 3 bases and J gave up 0 bases, with 5 bases separating them. The germline V gene has CDR1 SGHTA and CDR2 FQGNSA. The CDR3 extends over 14 amino acids. CDR3 in DNA: TGTGCCAGCAGCTTTCGTGCAACTAATGAAAAACTGTTTTTT. As protein: CASSFRATNEKLFF.

This clone has only a few counts. This chain connects TRBV5-4 to TRBJ1-1; 8 bases agree with TRBD1. The CDR3 sequence is 13 residues long. V lost 4 bases, J lost 9 bases, and 8 bases stayed unmatched. The germline V gene encodes CDR1 SGHNT and CDR2 YYREEE (reference sequence). CDR3 in DNA: TGTGCCAGCAGCACAGGACAGGGTTCACAAGCTTTCTTT. Translated: CASSTGQGSQAFF.

The J gene is TRBJ1-4, the V gene TRBV7-2; D is perhaps TRBD1 (6 bases). V was pared by 6 bases and J by 5 bases, with 10 bases between. Germline V gene lookup returns CDR1 SGHTA and CDR2 FQGNSA. The CDR3 is 13 amino acids. Here the CDR3 DNA reads TGTGCCAGCAGGCACAGGGCGAATGAAAAACTGTTTTTT. The encoded protein is CASRHRANEKLFF.

The chain uses TRBV28 and TRBJ2-7; 9 bases are a match to TRBD1. The CDR3 runs 13 residues. CDR1 is MDHEN and CDR2 is SYDVKM in the germline V gene. J lost 6 bases, V lost 1 base, and 1 base had no gene match. As DNA, the CDR3 is TGTGCCAGCAGTTTATCGGACAGGGGCGAGCAGTACTTC. Translation gives CASSLSDRGEQYF.

This clone was seen only a few times. V gene TRBV4-3 combines with J gene TRBJ2-1; D perhaps matches TRBD2 (6 bases). The ends were cut back, 4 bases at V and 6 bases at J, with 13 bases in the middle. CDR3 length: 14 amino acids. Germline-derived CDR1 and CDR2 are LGHNA and YSLEER. The CDR3 sequence is CASSLRPGANEQFF. CDR3 nucleotide sequence: TGCGCCAGCAGCCTCAGACCGGGAGCCAATGAGCAGTTCTTC.

The J gene is TRBJ2-3, the V gene TRBV6-6; 12 nucleotides line up with TRBD2. This CDR3 spans 15 amino acids. Germline CDR1 MNHNY, CDR2 SVGAGI (reference sequence). V was clipped by 5 bases and J by 4 bases; unmatched bases: 4. CDR3 sequence: CASSRLAGVPDTQYF. The DNA for the CDR3 is TGTGCCAGCAGTCGACTAGCGGGGGTACCAGATACGCAGTATTTT.

V usage is TRBV7-9 and J usage is TRBJ1-5; 11 bases are a match to TRBD1. CDR1 and CDR2 from the germline V gene are SEHNR and FQNEAQ (reference sequence). The CDR3 length is 15 residues. V shed 5 bases and J 6 bases; nucleotides not matched to a gene: 6. The CDR3 sequence is CASSGRGTGGQPQHF. For the CDR3, the DNA is TGTGCCAGCAGCGGGCGGGGGACAGGGGGTCAGCCCCAGCATTTT.

J is TRBJ2-1 and V is TRBV7-3; TRBD1 matches 7 bases. J was trimmed by 0 bases and V by 3 bases; bases with no gene match: 2. CDR3 length equals 15 residues. Germline V lookup: CDR1 SGHTA, CDR2 FQGTGA. The CDR3 is CASSFRGSSYNEQFF. CDR3 DNA sequence: TGTGCCAGCAGCTTCAGGGGGAGCTCCTACAATGAGCAGTTCTTC.

This chain joins TRBV6-1 and TRBJ1-5, with D maybe TRBD1 (6 bases). The CDR3 consists of 12 residues. The V end was cut by 6 bases, the J end by 6 bases, with 9 bases between. The germline gives CDR1 MNHNS, CDR2 SASEGT. The CDR3 nucleotides are TGTGCCAGCAGCACAGGGAGTCAGCCCCAGCATTTT. Protein: CASSTGSQPQHF.

The table lists this clone with a count of one. V usage is TRBV4-3 and J usage is TRBJ2-7; 9 bases fit TRBD1. Germline assignment: CDR1 LGHNA and CDR2 YSLEER. The V and J ends lost 4 bases and 3 bases, in that order; junction bases with no gene match: 13. The CDR3 contains 17 residues. CDR3 sequence (DNA): TGCGCCAGCAGCCCAGATTCCGTTACAGGGGGCGTCTACGAGCAGTACTTC. Translating gives CASSPDSVTGGVYEQYF.

The chain couples TRBV29-1 to TRBJ1-1, with TRBD1 matching over 8 bases. The CDR3 sequence is 14 residues long. Looked up from germline, CDR1 is SQVTM and CDR2 is ANQGSEA. Trimming cost V 1 base and J 4 bases; bases outside gene matches: 5. The CDR3 DNA reads TGCAGCGTTGAAGGGTGGACAGGGAGCACTGAAGCTTTCTTT. This sequence encodes CSVEGWTGSTEAFF.

This clone has more than one count but fewer than ten. V is TRBV6-5 and J is TRBJ1-1; 7 bases align to TRBD1. Germline V gene data show CDR1 as MNHEY and CDR2 as SVGAGI. With V trimmed by 5 bases and J by 7 bases, 7 bases remained unmatched. This CDR3 is 13 amino acids long. The CDR3 here is CASSEGTVHEAFF. CDR3 sequence (DNA): TGTGCCAGCAGTGAAGGGACAGTTCATGAAGCTTTCTTT.

This clone came up a few times. The gene calls are TRBV4-3 and TRBJ1-1, with D possibly matching TRBD1 (5 bases). Per germline, CDR1 LGHNA and CDR2 YSLEER. The CDR3 has 15 residues. The germline V and J ends were trimmed by 0 bases and 1 base, with 9 bases remaining between them. Written as DNA, the CDR3 is TGCGCCAGCAGCCAAGAGGGACTGACGAACACTGAAGCTTTCTTT. The encoded protein is CASSQEGLTNTEAFF.

The chain employs TRBV29-1 and TRBJ1-1; D is possibly TRBD1 (5 bases). This CDR3 contains 15 residues. Germline V lookup: CDR1 SQVTM, CDR2 ANQGSEA. V was clipped by 4 bases and J by 3 bases, with 18 bases between them. This chain's CDR3 is CSVVGGPRADTEAFF. The DNA for the CDR3 is TGCAGCGTTGTGGGGGGACCCAGGGCGGACACTGAAGCTTTCTTT.

This chain links TRBV6-6 with TRBJ1-2; TRBD1 is a possible D gene (6 bases). This CDR3 is 15 amino acids long. Germline V gene sequence: CDR1 MNHNY, CDR2 SVGAGI (reference sequence). Deletions cut 5 bases from V and 6 bases from J, with 19 bases between. CDR3 protein: CASSGNADRLNGYTF. CDR3 DNA sequence: TGTGCCAGCAGTGGAAACGCGGACAGACTGAATGGCTACACCTTC.

The genes are TRBV19 and TRBJ2-7, with a tentative D call TRBD1 (5 bases). The germline V gene encodes CDR1 LNHDA and CDR2 SQIVND (reference sequence). The V and J ends lost 4 bases and 5 bases respectively, with 9 bases between them. This CDR3 spans 12 amino acids. CDR3 region: CASSNQGNEQYF. DNA for the CDR3: TGTGCCAGTAGTAACCAGGGCAACGAGCAGTACTTC.

This clone has just a few counts. V gene TRBV27 combines with J gene TRBJ2-2, with a possible D match to TRBD2 (6 bases). The germline gives CDR1 MNHEY, CDR2 SMNVEV (reference sequence). Trimming took 3 bases from V and 5 from J, leaving 7 bases between them. This CDR3 spans 13 amino acids. The CDR3 sequence: CASSFAGTGELFF. The CDR3 DNA follows: TGTGCCAGCAGTTTCGCGGGGACCGGGGAGCTGTTTTTT.

The chain has TRBV27 and TRBJ1-4; D possibly corresponds to TRBD1 (5 bases). Trimming removed 3 bases from V and 7 bases from J, with 24 bases in between. The germline V gene has CDR1 MNHEY and CDR2 SMNVEV (reference sequence). The length of the CDR3 is 18 residues. The DNA for the CDR3 is TGTGCCAGCAGTTTGTTTCCCTCGCGGGGAAGGGGTAGTGAAAAACTGTTTTTT. Translation gives CASSLFPSRGRGSEKLFF.

This clone was seen only a few times. The rearrangement links TRBV7-9 to TRBJ2-2; D is possibly TRBD1 (5 bases). The V gene's germline CDR1 is SEHNR and CDR2 FQNEAQ (reference sequence). The CDR3 is 15 residues long. V dropped 5 bases and J dropped 4 bases, with 14 bases sitting between them. The CDR3 spells CASSPPGWSTGELFF. DNA for the CDR3: TGTGCCAGCAGCCCCCCAGGGTGGTCCACCGGGGAGCTGTTTTTT.

This clone was picked up a small number of times. The chain combines TRBV7-9 with TRBJ1-2; 7 bases map to TRBD1. V trimming: 5 bases; J trimming: 4 bases; junction bases outside the gene matches: 7. The CDR3 length is 14 residues. Germline assignment: CDR1 SEHNR and CDR2 FQNEAQ (reference sequence). Here the CDR3 DNA reads TGTGCCAGCAGCCGAGACAGGGTGGCCTATGGCTACACCTTC. It yields the protein CASSRDRVAYGYTF.

The count of this clone is one. CDR3 amino acids: CASSYSGQAGSTQHF. In DNA, the CDR3 is TGTGCCAGCAGTTACTCGGGACAGGCGGGTTCGACCCAGCATTTT. The rearrangement joins TRBV6-5 to TRBJ1-5; TRBD1 agrees at 8 bases. The trim removed 0 bases at V and 11 bases at J, leaving 9 bases unmatched. The germline gives CDR1 MNHEY, CDR2 SVGAGI. The CDR3 covers 15 residues.

This clone has only a few counts. The CDR3 sequence: CASSPRPTGYEQYF. The DNA for the CDR3 is TGTGCCAGCAGTCCCCGCCCGACAGGTTACGAGCAGTACTTC. The genes are TRBV27 and TRBJ2-7, with D perhaps TRBD1 (6 bases). CDR3 length equals 14 residues. V lost 5 bases and J 4 bases, leaving 15 bases between the germline ends. The germline gives CDR1 MNHEY, CDR2 SMNVEV (reference sequence).

V usage is TRBV25-1 and J usage is TRBJ2-3; TRBD2 is a possible D gene (6 bases). The V end lost 7 bases, the J end lost 1 base, and 15 bases lay between the germline ends. Looked up from germline, CDR1 is MGHDK and CDR2 is SYGVNS. The CDR3 length is 15 residues. CDR3 nucleotide sequence: TGTGCCAGCACCCTCTTAGGGGAGGGCACAGATACGCAGTATTTT. Translating it yields CASTLLGEGTDTQYF.

The chain couples TRBV7-8 to TRBJ1-2, with 9 bases lining up with TRBD1. Per germline, CDR1 SGHVS and CDR2 FQNEAQ. With 5 bases clipped from V and 7 bases from J, the junction kept 14 bases outside the gene matches. The CDR3 is 16 residues long. CDR3 protein: CASSADRIGTGRGYTF. CDR3 nucleotide sequence: TGTGCCAGCAGCGCGGATCGGATTGGGACAGGGCGTGGCTACACCTTC.

The V call is TRBV30, the J call TRBJ2-7, with D possibly TRBD1 on 6 matching bases. The CDR3 runs 13 residues. The germline CDR1 and CDR2 sequences are GTSNPN and SVGIG (reference sequence). Trimming cost V 8 bases and J 0 bases, with 14 bases left between them. The CDR3: CALNRDNSYEQYF. In DNA form, the CDR3 reads TGTGCCCTAAACCGGGACAACTCCTACGAGCAGTACTTC.